Below are 30 T cell receptor beta chains sequenced from a single sample in a study of shared clonotypes between healthy human individuals. The repertoire was sequenced with immunoSEQ multiplex PCR; TCRdb's copy has only in-frame clones and lacks some. The sample has a few million clones; around 94% are singletons. Material: naive CD4+ T cells sorted from blood. Specified subset: CD45RA+ positively selected. These receptor sequences come from a young man in good health.

V is TRBV5-5 and J is TRBJ2-5; D is unresolved. The germline CDR1 and CDR2 sequences are SGHKS and YYEKEE (reference sequence). This CDR3 comprises 15 residues. Trimming shortened V by 0 bases and J by 4 bases, and 13 bases separated the two germline ends. Here the CDR3 DNA reads TGTGCCAGCAGCTTGGGCGGACCTCGGGCAGAGACCCAGTACTTC. Protein sequence: CASSLGGPRAETQYF.

The chain joins TRBV6-1 to TRBJ2-2; the D call may be TRBD1 or TRBD2 (5 bases each). V was trimmed by 6 bases and J by 0 bases, leaving 8 bases between them. The germline V gene encodes CDR1 MNHNS and CDR2 SASEGT. The CDR3 consists of 14 residues. For the CDR3, the DNA is TGTGCCAGCAGACGGGACGCGAACACCGGGGAGCTGTTTTTT. Its translation is CASRRDANTGELFF.

Concerning this clone: Other nucleotide sequences from this sample produce the same CDR3. The chain is built from TRBV30 and TRBJ1-5; D remains unclear. Germline V gene data show CDR1 as GTSNPN and CDR2 as SVGIG (reference sequence). With 2 bases removed from V and 0 bases from J, the gap between germline ends came to 8 bases. This CDR3 has 14 amino acids. The chain's CDR3 is CAWSTGNSNQPQHF. CDR3 in DNA: TGTGCCTGGAGTACGGGGAATAGCAATCAGCCCCAGCATTTT.

With regard to this clone: Other DNA sequences of this sample code for an identical CDR3. The gene calls are TRBV6-5 and TRBJ2-1, with D maybe TRBD1 (5 bases). Between the trimmed V and J ends, which lost 8 bases and 7 bases, there was a span of 9 bases. Germline CDR1 reads MNHEY; CDR2 reads SVGAGI. The CDR3 covers 11 residues. The CDR3 reads CASSRGNEQFF. The CDR3 DNA follows: TGTGCCAGCTCTAGGGGTAATGAGCAGTTCTTC.

The J gene is TRBJ1-1, the V gene TRBV6-6, with D tentatively TRBD1 (5 bases). The germline gives CDR1 MNHNY, CDR2 SVGAGI (reference sequence). The CDR3 has 15 residues. Between the trimmed V and J ends, which lost 5 bases and 3 bases, there was a span of 16 bases. The DNA of the CDR3 is TGTGCCAGCAGTGACCTAACGGGGGTGGACACTGAAGCTTTCTTT. The encoded protein is CASSDLTGVDTEAFF.

The rearrangement links TRBV6-5 to TRBJ2-7; 7 bases fit TRBD1. Germline-derived CDR1 and CDR2 are MNHEY and SVGAGI. The CDR3 covers 15 residues. The V segment lost 4 bases and the J segment 2 bases; nucleotides outside the gene matches: 8. The CDR3 here is CASSFRRDSAYEQYF. Here the CDR3 DNA reads TGTGCCAGCAGTTTCCGACGGGACAGCGCCTACGAGCAGTACTTC.

The V gene is TRBV19, the J gene TRBJ1-5, with TRBD1 matching over 12 bases. The germline gives CDR1 LNHDA, CDR2 SQIVND (reference sequence). This CDR3 region has 15 residues. The junction had 8 bases not matched to a gene; V was cut back by 8 bases and J by 6 bases. CDR3 in amino acids: CASQGTGGLPQPQHF. CDR3 coding DNA: TGTGCCAGTCAAGGGACAGGGGGCCTTCCTCAGCCCCAGCATTTT.

The V gene is TRBV7-9, the J gene TRBJ2-7; possible D gene TRBD1, 5 bases. From germline, CDR1 is SEHNR and CDR2 FQNEAQ (reference sequence). There are 13 residues in the CDR3. V lost 1 base and J lost 7, with 11 bases in between. CDR3 in amino acids: CASSLGQGLEQYF. As DNA, the CDR3 is TGTGCCAGCAGCTTAGGTCAGGGTCTAGAGCAGTACTTC.

CDR3 sequence: CASSLSTGGADTQYF. The CDR3 nucleotides are TGCGCCAGCAGCTTGTCGACCGGGGGGGCAGATACGCAGTATTTT. The J gene is TRBJ2-3, the V gene TRBV5-1; TRBD2 matches 8 bases. This CDR3 is built from 15 residues. The ends lost 1 base at V and 4 bases at J; junction bases unmatched: 5. Germline V gene sequence: CDR1 SGHRS, CDR2 YFSETQ.

Points on this clone: Other DNA sequences in this specimen translate into the identical CDR3. The chain links TRBV18 to TRBJ2-3; D gene uncertain. V was shortened by 6 bases and J by 5 bases, with 6 bases between the two germline ends. The CDR3 totals 11 residues. The V gene's germline CDR1 is KGHSH and CDR2 LQKENI. CDR3 loop: CASSPRDTQYF. The CDR3, as DNA: TGTGCCAGCTCCCCGAGAGATACGCAGTATTTT.

The gene calls are TRBV9 and TRBJ2-7, with a possible D match to TRBD2 (5 bases). The V gene's germline CDR1 is SGDLS and CDR2 YYNGEE. The V end lost 4 bases, the J end lost 4 bases, and 12 bases lay between the germline ends. This CDR3 has 13 residues. The CDR3 loop reads CASSQQEGYEQYF. Here the CDR3 DNA reads TGTGCCAGCAGCCAGCAAGAGGGTTACGAGCAGTACTTC.

As for this clone: Other DNA sequences from this sample encode an identical CDR3 as well. The V and J genes are TRBV5-1 and TRBJ2-1, with D possibly being TRBD1 (5 bases). Germline CDR1 SGHRS, CDR2 YFSETQ. The CDR3 consists of 13 residues. The ends were cut back, 5 bases at V and 6 bases at J, with 12 bases in the middle. The CDR3 is CASSSQGTNEQFF. The CDR3 nucleotides are TGCGCCAGCAGTTCCCAGGGTACCAATGAGCAGTTCTTC.

The chain has TRBV29-1 and TRBJ1-6; a weak D match, TRBD1 (6 bases). The V end lost 6 bases, the J end lost 8 bases, and 14 bases lay between the germline ends. Germline V CDR1 and CDR2: SQVTM, ANQGSEA. The CDR3 runs 13 residues. CDR3 sequence (DNA): TGCAGCGTACTCCTGGGGGCTGATTCACCCCTCCACTTT. Its translation: CSVLLGADSPLHF.

About this clone itself: Different DNA sequences within this sample yield the same CDR3. This rearrangement joins TRBV28 to TRBJ1-1, with no clear D. Germline values: CDR1 MDHEN, CDR2 SYDVKM. CDR3 length: 12 residues. Trimming removed 3 bases from V and 2 bases from J, with 4 bases in between. The CDR3 sequence is CASSFGNTEAFF. As DNA, the CDR3 is TGTGCCAGCAGTTTCGGTAACACTGAAGCTTTCTTT.

This clone was seen once. The chain has TRBV6-1 and TRBJ1-5; unclear D gene. The CDR3 sequence is 15 residues long. The V end was cut by 4 bases, the J end by 0 bases, with 10 bases between. The germline V gene encodes CDR1 MNHNS and CDR2 SASEGT. The DNA of the CDR3 is TGTGCCAGCAGTGCGACAAGTAATAGCAATCAGCCCCAGCATTTT. It yields the protein CASSATSNSNQPQHF.

The V call is TRBV18, the J call TRBJ2-3, with 12 bases identical to TRBD2. Trimming cost V 6 bases and J 2 bases; bases outside gene matches: 6. Germline lookup yields CDR1 KGHSH and CDR2 LQKENI. The CDR3 is 16 amino acids. This CDR3 reads CASSKTSGSVTDTQYF. The CDR3 DNA is TGTGCCAGCTCGAAGACTAGCGGGAGCGTCACAGATACGCAGTATTTT. The variable domain in full, with the rest retrieved from reference TRBV18 and TRBJ2-3, is NAGVMQNPRHLVRRRGQEARLRCSPMKGHSHVYWYRQLPEEGLKFMVYLQKENIIDESGMPKERFSAEFPKEGPSILRIQQVVRGDSAAYFCASSKTSGSVTDTQYFGPGTRLTVL.

J is TRBJ1-5 and V is TRBV30, with a weak D call TRBD1 (6 bases). The V end was cut by 0 bases, the J end by 9 bases, with 15 bases between. This CDR3 contains 14 residues. Germline values: CDR1 GTSNPN, CDR2 SVGIG (reference sequence). The CDR3 sequence is CAWSVGDRGRPQHF. In nucleotides, the CDR3 is TGTGCCTGGAGTGTGGGGGACCGGGGGCGGCCCCAGCATTTT.

The chain is built from TRBV25-1 and TRBJ2-5; 12 bases match TRBD2. J lost 5 bases, V lost 5 bases, and 3 bases had no gene match. The CDR3 extends over 14 amino acids. The germline CDR1 and CDR2 sequences are MGHDK and SYGVNS. The CDR3: CASSRLAGEETQYF. In DNA form, the CDR3 reads TGTGCCAGCAGTAGACTAGCGGGAGAGGAGACCCAGTACTTC.

This chain uses TRBV15 with TRBJ2-1, with a weak D call TRBD2 (5 bases). The CDR3 sequence is 12 residues long. Between the trimmed V and J ends, which lost 3 bases and 8 bases, there was a span of 8 bases. Per the germline V gene, CDR1 is LNHNV and CDR2 is YYDKDF (reference sequence). The CDR3 coding sequence is TGTGCCACCAGCAGGGTGAGGGATGAGCAGTTCTTC. It specifies CATSRVRDEQFF.

This chain joins TRBV2 and TRBJ2-7, with 8 nucleotides matching TRBD1. The J segment lost 4 bases and the V segment lost 5 bases, leaving 10 bases of the junction unmatched. Germline lookup yields CDR1 SNHLY and CDR2 FYNNEI. The CDR3 is 15 amino acids. The CDR3 spells CASSPLSGGLYEQYF. For the CDR3, the DNA is TGTGCCAGCAGTCCCTTGTCAGGGGGCTTGTACGAGCAGTACTTC.

The V call is TRBV6-6, the J call TRBJ1-4, with 9 bases identical to TRBD1. J was trimmed by 7 bases and V by 2 bases; bases with no gene match: 2. CDR3 length equals 14 residues. CDR1 is MNHNY and CDR2 is SVGAGI in the germline V gene (reference sequence). The CDR3 DNA follows: TGTGCCAGCAGTTACACAGGGGGCGCTGAAAAACTGTTTTTT. The encoded protein is CASSYTGGAEKLFF.

This chain uses TRBV6-1 with TRBJ2-1; 10 bases map to TRBD1. The CDR3 is made up of 16 amino acids. With V trimmed by 4 bases and J by 9 bases, 12 bases remained unmatched. Germline-derived CDR1 and CDR2 are MNHNS and SASEGT. This CDR3 is CASSGRDRGLYSEQFF. The CDR3 DNA is TGTGCCAGCAGTGGTCGGGACAGGGGTCTTTATAGTGAGCAGTTCTTC.

J is TRBJ2-7 and V is TRBV25-1; 8 bases map to TRBD1. V was pared by 2 bases and J by 5 bases, with 8 bases of the junction left unmatched. The CDR3 is 15 amino acids. Per the germline V gene, CDR1 is MGHDK and CDR2 is SYGVNS. The CDR3 sequence is CASSEPSRGRDEQYF. The CDR3 bases are TGTGCCAGCAGTGAACCCAGCAGGGGGCGCGACGAGCAGTACTTC.

The rearrangement links TRBV30 to TRBJ1-4; the match to TRBD1 covers 7 bases. V shed 0 bases and J 8 bases; nucleotides not matched to a gene: 12. There are 16 residues in the CDR3. Per the germline V gene, CDR1 is GTSNPN and CDR2 is SVGIG (reference sequence). DNA of the CDR3: TGTGCCTGGAGTGTCGAACAGGGGTGGGATAAGGAAAAACTGTTTTTT. Translating gives CAWSVEQGWDKEKLFF. Together with reference TRBV30 and TRBJ1-4, the CDR3 gives the full variable domain: SQTIHQWPATLVQPVGSPLSLECTVEGTSNPNLYWYRQAAGRGLQLLFYSVGIGQISSEVPQNLSASRPQDRQFILSSKKLLLSDSGFYLCAWSVEQGWDKEKLFFGSGTQLSVL.

The V call is TRBV7-8, the J call TRBJ1-1; D not certain. Between the trimmed V and J ends, which lost 3 bases and 0 bases, there was a span of 11 bases. Germline CDR1 is SGHVS and CDR2 is FQNEAQ. This CDR3 has 15 residues. The CDR3 DNA follows: TGTGCCAGCAGCTTCATTCAGACCTTGAACACTGAAGCTTTCTTT. Amino acid sequence: CASSFIQTLNTEAFF.

The chain couples TRBV18 to TRBJ2-1; 8 bases match TRBD1. CDR1 is KGHSH and CDR2 is LQKENI in the germline V gene. V shed 3 bases and J 9 bases; nucleotides not matched to a gene: 7. The CDR3 covers 14 residues. The CDR3 DNA reads as TGTGCCAGCTCACCGGGACAGGAGTTTATTGAGCAGTTCTTC. Its translation: CASSPGQEFIEQFF. Supplemented by reference TRBV18 and TRBJ2-1, the full variable domain reads NAGVMQNPRHLVRRRGQEARLRCSPMKGHSHVYWYRQLPEEGLKFMVYLQKENIIDESGMPKERFSAEFPKEGPSILRIQQVVRGDSAAYFCASSPGQEFIEQFFGPGTRLTVL.

The gene calls are TRBV7-2 and TRBJ2-3; 12 bases fit TRBD2. The CDR3 spans 17 residues. Germline V gene data show CDR1 as SGHTA and CDR2 as FQGNSA. The J segment lost 1 base and the V segment lost 7 bases, leaving 9 bases of the junction unmatched. CDR3 bases: TGTGCCAGCACCTCCGCTAGCGGGAGGGCCGGCACAGATACGCAGTATTTT. It encodes CASTSASGRAGTDTQYF.

The chain combines TRBV5-4 with TRBJ2-7, with D unresolved. Germline V lookup: CDR1 SGHNT, CDR2 YYREEE (reference sequence). Trimming removed 4 bases from V and 6 bases from J, with 14 bases in between. CDR3 length: 13 residues. The CDR3 loop is CASSLSGFGEQYF. CDR3 DNA sequence: TGTGCCAGCAGCCTGTCGGGTTTTGGCGAGCAGTACTTC.

This clone was detected only once. In the same sample, other DNA sequences code for this CDR3. The gene calls are TRBV18 and TRBJ2-7, with 9 bases identical to TRBD2. CDR1 is KGHSH and CDR2 is LQKENI in the germline V gene. The CDR3 runs 16 residues. The junction had 8 bases not matched to a gene; V was cut back by 1 base and J by 4 bases. CDR3 coding DNA: TGTGCCAGCTCACCACAACCGGGACTAGCTGTGTACGAGCAGTACTTC. Encoded protein: CASSPQPGLAVYEQYF.

The CDR3 here is CASSQDLPGRYNEQFF. Here the CDR3 DNA reads TGCGCCAGCAGCCAAGACCTGCCGGGACGTTACAATGAGCAGTTCTTC. The chain links TRBV4-3 to TRBJ2-1, with D perhaps being TRBD1 or TRBD2 (5 bases each). V was cut by 0 bases and J by 4 bases, with 13 bases left in between. CDR1 and CDR2 (germline): LGHNA, YSLEER. This CDR3 is built from 16 residues.